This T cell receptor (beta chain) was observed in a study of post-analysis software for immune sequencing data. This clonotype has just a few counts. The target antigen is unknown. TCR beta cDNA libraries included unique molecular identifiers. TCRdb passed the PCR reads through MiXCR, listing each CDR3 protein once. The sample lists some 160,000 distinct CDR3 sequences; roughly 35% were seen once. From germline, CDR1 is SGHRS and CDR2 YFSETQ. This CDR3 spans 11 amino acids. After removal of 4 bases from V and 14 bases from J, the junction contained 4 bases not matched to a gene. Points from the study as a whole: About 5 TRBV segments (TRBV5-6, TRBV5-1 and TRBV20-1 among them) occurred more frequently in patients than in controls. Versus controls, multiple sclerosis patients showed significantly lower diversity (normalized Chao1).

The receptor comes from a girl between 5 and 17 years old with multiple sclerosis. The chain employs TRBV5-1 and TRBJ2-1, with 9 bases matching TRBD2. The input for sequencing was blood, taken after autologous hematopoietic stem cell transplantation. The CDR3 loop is CASSEGLAKFF. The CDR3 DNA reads TGCGCCAGCAGCGAGGGACTAGCAAAGTTCTTC.